This record looks at one T cell receptor beta chain sequence and its context. The data were obtained in a study of shared clonotypes between healthy human individuals. Sequencing used immunoSEQ multiplex PCR; TCRdb keeps in-frame clones, though not all of them. The data contain around 370,000 clones, 96% of them singletons. This TCR was sampled from a man in his thirties or forties in good health. Specimen: memory CD8+ T cells sorted from blood. The subset was: CD45RO+ cells pooled with CCR7-negative TemRA cells.

The CDR3 bases are TGTGCCAGCAGCACGAACAGGAACACTGAAGCTTTCTTT. Translated: CASSTNRNTEAFF. The V gene is TRBV5-4, the J gene TRBJ1-1; the D is unclear. V shed 4 bases and J shed 1 base, with 8 bases lying between them. CDR1 is SGHNT and CDR2 is YYREEE in the germline V gene (reference sequence). The CDR3 is 13 residues long.